The present T cell receptor beta chain was sequenced within a study of T cell responses to AZD1222 COVID-19 vaccine. Overall study findings and caveats: Scientists sampled the repertoires only once the peak T cell response had passed. Baseline seropositives among AZD1222 recipients totaled only five or six. Vaccine-related CD4 TCRs covered spike, predominating at 160-218 and 743-854. Most donors were white British, females outnumbered males, and clonal diversity was possibly underestimated.

With regard to this clone: Its antigen is undetermined.

This CDR3 region has 13 residues. The J segment lost 7 bases and the V segment lost 6 bases, leaving 2 bases of the junction unmatched. CDR1 and CDR2 from the germline V gene are MRHNA and SNTAGT. Method: immunoSEQ multiplex PCR; TCRdb's copy keeps in-frame clones and lacks some. The sample includes 150,000 to 200,000 clones, 85% to 95% seen only once; the top ten take roughly 1.4%. The specimen was peripheral blood, collected on day 0 of AZD1222 vaccination. The chain recombines TRBV6-4 with TRBJ2-1; 11 bases line up with TRBD1. This clonotype was sampled from an adult in good health. The CDR3 sequence is CASRGQGDNEQFF. The CDR3 nucleotides read TGTGCCAGCAGGGGACAGGGGGATAATGAGCAGTTCTTC.